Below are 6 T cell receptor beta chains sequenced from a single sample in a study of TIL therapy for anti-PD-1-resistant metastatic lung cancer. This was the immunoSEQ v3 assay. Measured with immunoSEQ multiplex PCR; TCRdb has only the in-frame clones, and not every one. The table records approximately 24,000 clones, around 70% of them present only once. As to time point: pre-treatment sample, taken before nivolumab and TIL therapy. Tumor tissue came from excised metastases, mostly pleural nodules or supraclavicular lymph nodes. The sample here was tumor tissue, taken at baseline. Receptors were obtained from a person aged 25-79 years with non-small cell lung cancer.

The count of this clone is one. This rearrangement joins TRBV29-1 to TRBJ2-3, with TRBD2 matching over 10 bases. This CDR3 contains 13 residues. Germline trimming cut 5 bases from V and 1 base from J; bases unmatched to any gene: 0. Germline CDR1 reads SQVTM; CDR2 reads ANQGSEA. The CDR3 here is CSVSGGGTDTQYF. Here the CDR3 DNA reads TGCAGCGTTAGCGGGGGGGGCACAGATACGCAGTATTTT.

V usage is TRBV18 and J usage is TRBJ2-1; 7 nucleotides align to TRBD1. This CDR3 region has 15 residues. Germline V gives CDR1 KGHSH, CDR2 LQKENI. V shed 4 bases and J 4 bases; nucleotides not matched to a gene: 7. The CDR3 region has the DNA TGTGCCAGCTCACGACAGGGCGGCGTTTACAATGAGCAGTTCTTC. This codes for CASSRQGGVYNEQFF.

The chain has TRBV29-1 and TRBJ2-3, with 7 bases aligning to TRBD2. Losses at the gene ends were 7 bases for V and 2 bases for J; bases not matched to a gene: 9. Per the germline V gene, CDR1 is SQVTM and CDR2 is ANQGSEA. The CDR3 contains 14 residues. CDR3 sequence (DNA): TGCAGCGGTACCTTGGGACTATCCACAGATACGCAGTATTTT. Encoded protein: CSGTLGLSTDTQYF.

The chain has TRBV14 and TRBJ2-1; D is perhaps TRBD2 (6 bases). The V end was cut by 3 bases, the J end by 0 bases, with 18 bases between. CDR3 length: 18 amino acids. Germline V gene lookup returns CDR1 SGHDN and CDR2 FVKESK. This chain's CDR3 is CASSHYLARGVSYNEQFF. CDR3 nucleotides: TGTGCCAGCAGCCACTACCTGGCGCGGGGCGTCTCCTACAATGAGCAGTTCTTC.

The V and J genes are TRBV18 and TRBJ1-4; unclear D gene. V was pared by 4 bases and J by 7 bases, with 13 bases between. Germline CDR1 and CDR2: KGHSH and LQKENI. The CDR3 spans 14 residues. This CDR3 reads CASSLRRGGEKLFF. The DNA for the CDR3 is TGTGCCAGCTCACTTCGCCGGGGTGGTGAAAAACTGTTTTTT.

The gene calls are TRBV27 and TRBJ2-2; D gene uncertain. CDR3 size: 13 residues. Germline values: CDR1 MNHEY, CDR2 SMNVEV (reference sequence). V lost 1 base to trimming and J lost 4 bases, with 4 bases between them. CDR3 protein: CASSLYGTGELFF. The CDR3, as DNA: TGTGCCAGCAGTTTATATGGCACCGGGGAGCTGTTTTTT.